This T cell receptor (beta chain) derives from a study of cytomegalovirus exposure and HLA in healthy donors. Study-wide results and limits: Immune exposure information comprised only CMV serostatus. The majority of CMV-associated TCR beta chains were reported as apparently HLA-restricted in a later analysis. Most TCR sequences were seen very rarely across donors, but some public TCRs occurred in many. Later analysis placed DRB1 highest and HLA-C lowest in TCR association rates, which differed by HLA locus.

Trimming removed 0 bases from V and 0 bases from J; junction bases left unmatched: 9. Germline-derived CDR1 and CDR2 are LGHNA and YNFKEQ. The CDR3 is made up of 20 amino acids. As for this clone: The antigen is undetermined.

Primers: 60 Vbeta forward and 13 Jbeta reverse. This table comes from immunoSEQ multiplex PCR, and its TCRdb copy is limited to in-frame clones, with some not included. The sample lists 300,000 or so clones; roughly 86% were seen once. The sample taken for sequencing was PBMCs. The chain employs TRBV4-2 and TRBJ2-5, with 14 bases that match TRBD2. This TCR derives from a woman aged 40 to 55 in good health and CMV-seropositive. The CDR3 nucleotides read TGTGCCAGCAGCCAAGACGGGGGACTAGCGGGAGTAGGGGACCAAGAGACCCAGTACTTC. Translating gives CASSQDGGLAGVGDQETQYF.